What follows are 17 T cell receptor beta chains derived from one specimen sequenced in a study of monozygotic twins with inflammatory bowel disease. With the 5' RACE reads reprocessed, TCRdb shows one record per CDR3 protein and no DNA. The table for this sample gives about 150,000 distinct CDR3 sequences. Sequenced sample: blood. The source of these receptors is a human donor with ulcerative colitis or Crohn's disease, or a healthy co-twin of an affected twin (not recorded which).

The rearrangement links TRBV12-3 or TRBV12-4 to TRBJ1-1; the D call from TCRdb, TRBD1, cannot be confirmed without DNA. This CDR3 spans 14 amino acids. CDR3 amino acids: CASRWGQWNTEAFF.

The rearrangement links TRBV19 to TRBJ2-1; there is no DNA to check the TCRdb D call of TRBD1. Germline CDR1 and CDR2: LNHDA and SQIVND (reference sequence). CDR3 length: 13 residues. CDR3 region: CASTGQGLHEQFF. Filled out from reference TRBV19 and TRBJ2-1, the complete variable domain reads DGGITQSPKYLFRKEGQNVTLSCEQNLNHDAMYWYRQDPGQGLRLIYYSQIVNDFQKGDIAEGYSVSREKKESFPLTVTSAQKNPTAFYLCASTGQGLHEQFFGPGTRLTVL.

This rearrangement joins TRBV7-6 to TRBJ2-7; TCRdb selects TRBD1, and the lack of DNA leaves this call unchecked. Germline CDR1 reads SGHVS; CDR2 reads FNYEAQ. This CDR3 is built from 15 residues. The CDR3 protein is CASSLGTLSSYEQYF.

V gene TRBV28 combines with J gene TRBJ2-1. CDR3 length: 17 amino acids. Per the germline V gene, CDR1 is MDHEN and CDR2 is SYDVKM. CDR3 sequence reads: CASSLEGGVESYNEQFF.

V and J are TRBV19 and TRBJ2-1; TCRdb picks TRBD2, but there is no DNA to check that call. Germline CDR1 and CDR2: LNHDA and SQIVND (reference sequence). The CDR3 is 12 amino acids. CDR3 sequence: CASSAGAGEQFF.

This chain joins TRBV19 and TRBJ2-3; TCRdb names TRBD2, which stays unverified in the absence of DNA. There are 14 residues in the CDR3. The germline V gene has CDR1 LNHDA and CDR2 SQIVND (reference sequence). The CDR3 protein is CASSITGGPDTQYF.

The V and J genes are TRBV19 and TRBJ1-2; TCRdb designates TRBD1, a call that cannot be tested without DNA. The CDR3 loop spans 15 amino acids. Germline CDR1 is LNHDA and CDR2 is SQIVND (reference sequence). CDR3 protein: CASSRPDRPDRGYTF.

The V call is TRBV10-3, the J call TRBJ2-1. CDR1 is ENHRY, CDR2 SYGVKD, per germline. The CDR3 sequence is 11 residues long. The CDR3 region is CAIRNGGEQFF.

The rearrangement uses TRBV4-2 and TRBJ1-2. Looked up from germline, CDR1 is LGHNA and CDR2 is YNFKEQ. The CDR3 covers 14 residues. The CDR3 here is CASSQGGENYGYTF.

This sequence joins TRBV9 and TRBJ2-1; absent DNA, TCRdb's TRBD2 call cannot be checked. The germline V gene has CDR1 SGDLS and CDR2 YYNGEE. The CDR3 length is 16 residues. The CDR3 loop is CASSVSGLAGLNEQFF.

The J gene is TRBJ2-7, the V gene TRBV9; with no DNA, the TCRdb D assignment of TRBD1 cannot be verified. Germline CDR1 reads SGDLS; CDR2 reads YYNGEE. The CDR3 runs 15 residues. The CDR3 loop reads CASSVDRQGQGRKYF.

The J gene is TRBJ2-7, the V gene TRBV18; TCRdb calls TRBD2, which cannot be checked without DNA. The length of the CDR3 is 14 residues. Germline CDR1 and CDR2: KGHSH and LQKENI. Here the CDR3 reads CASSQSGSSYEQYF.

This chain joins TRBV19 and TRBJ1-2; TCRdb returns TRBD1, unconfirmable since there is no DNA. CDR1 and CDR2 from the germline V gene are LNHDA and SQIVND (reference sequence). The CDR3 totals 14 residues. The CDR3: CASSIETGEKGYTF.

The rearrangement joins TRBV14 to TRBJ1-1; TCRdb's assignment of TRBD1 cannot be checked, as there is no DNA. The germline V gene has CDR1 SGHDN and CDR2 FVKESK. The CDR3 totals 15 residues. The CDR3 loop is CASSQYGGMNTEAFF.

V usage is TRBV5-6 and J usage is TRBJ2-7; absent DNA, TCRdb's TRBD1 call cannot be checked. Germline V gives CDR1 SGHDT, CDR2 YYEEEE. The CDR3 is 14 residues long. This CDR3 reads CASSLVTGGYEQYF.

The V and J genes are TRBV11-1 and TRBJ2-6; the TCRdb D gene call, TRBD1, has no DNA to confirm it. Looked up from germline, CDR1 is SGHAT and CDR2 is FQDESV (reference sequence). CDR3 length: 18 amino acids. The CDR3 sequence: CASSLTHRGQAGANVLTF. Together with reference TRBV11-1 and TRBJ2-6, the CDR3 gives the full variable domain: EAEVAQSPRYKITEKSQAVAFWCDPISGHATLYWYRQILGQGPELLVQFQDESVVDDSQLPKDRFSAERLKGVDSTLKIQPAELGDSAMYLCASSLTHRGQAGANVLTFGAGSRLTVL.

Considering frequency, this clonotype is medium-sized. The gene calls are TRBV7-9 and TRBJ1-4; no DNA is available, so the TRBD1 call from TCRdb remains unchecked. The CDR3 loop spans 15 amino acids. The germline V gene has CDR1 SEHNR and CDR2 FQNEAQ (reference sequence). The CDR3 sequence: CASSSRDGRNEKLFF.